This T cell receptor beta chain was retrieved from a study of cytotoxic CD8 clonotypes in ibrutinib-treated CLL. As for the study in general: Response sampling took place at median around 13 months of treatment, range 6 to 36. Each sample contained, on average, just over 250,000 productive templates and some 90,000 productive rearrangements.

Trimming removed 0 bases from V and 9 bases from J, with 15 bases in between. The CDR3 has 16 amino acids. Germline V CDR1 and CDR2: LGHNA, YNFKEQ. On this clone itself: Its antigen is as yet unknown.

Study-wide results and caveats: Clonality at baseline surpassed age-matched healthy donors and tracked circulating CD8+ T-cell counts. Once treatment began, public clonotypes, which were uncommon, contracted or stayed stable.

Assay used: immunoSEQ multiplex PCR; TCRdb lists only in-frame clones, some missing. The sample consists of 270,000 or so clones, roughly three quarters of them appearing once. The J gene is TRBJ1-6, the V gene TRBV4-2; D call uncertain. The sample consisted of PBMCs, taken at disease progression, from a patient treated with ibrutinib. The origin of this receptor is a human donor with chronic lymphocytic leukemia. Written as DNA, the CDR3 is TGTGCCAGCAGCCAAGATATAACAGCCCGGACTTCACCCCTCCACTTT. This gives the protein CASSQDITARTSPLHF.